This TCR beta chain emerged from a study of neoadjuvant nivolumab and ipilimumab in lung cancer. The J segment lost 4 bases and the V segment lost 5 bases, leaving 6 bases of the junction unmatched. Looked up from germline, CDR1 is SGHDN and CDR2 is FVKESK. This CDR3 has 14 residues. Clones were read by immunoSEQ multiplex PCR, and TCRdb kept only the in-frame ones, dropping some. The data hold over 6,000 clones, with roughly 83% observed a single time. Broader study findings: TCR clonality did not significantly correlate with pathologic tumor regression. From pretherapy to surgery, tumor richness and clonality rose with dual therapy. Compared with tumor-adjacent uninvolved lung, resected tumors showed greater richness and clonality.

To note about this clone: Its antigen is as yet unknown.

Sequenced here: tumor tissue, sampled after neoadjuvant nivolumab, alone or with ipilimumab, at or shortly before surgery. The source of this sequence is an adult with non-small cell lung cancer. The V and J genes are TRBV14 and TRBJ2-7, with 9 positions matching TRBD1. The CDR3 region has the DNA TGTGCCAGCAGCTCCATGACAGGGGGGTACGAGCAGTACTTC. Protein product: CASSSMTGGYEQYF.